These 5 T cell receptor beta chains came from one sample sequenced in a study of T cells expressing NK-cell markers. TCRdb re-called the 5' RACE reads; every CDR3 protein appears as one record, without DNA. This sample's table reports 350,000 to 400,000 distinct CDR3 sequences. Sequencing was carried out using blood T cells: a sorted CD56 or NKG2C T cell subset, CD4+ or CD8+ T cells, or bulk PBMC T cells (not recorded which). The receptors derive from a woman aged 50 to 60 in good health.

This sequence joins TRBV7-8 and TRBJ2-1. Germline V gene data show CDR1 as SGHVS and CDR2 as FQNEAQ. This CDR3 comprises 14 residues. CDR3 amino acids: CASSPERNGNEQFF.

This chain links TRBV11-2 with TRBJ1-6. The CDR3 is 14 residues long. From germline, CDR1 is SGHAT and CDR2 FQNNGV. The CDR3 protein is CASSSQNHNSPLHF.

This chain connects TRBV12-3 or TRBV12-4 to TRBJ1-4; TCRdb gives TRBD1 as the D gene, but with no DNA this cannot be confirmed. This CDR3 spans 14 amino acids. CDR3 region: CASSFWGRPEKLFF.

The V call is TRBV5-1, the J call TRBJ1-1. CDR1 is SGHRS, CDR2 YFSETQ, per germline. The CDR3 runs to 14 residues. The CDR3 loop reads CASSPTTVSTEAFF.

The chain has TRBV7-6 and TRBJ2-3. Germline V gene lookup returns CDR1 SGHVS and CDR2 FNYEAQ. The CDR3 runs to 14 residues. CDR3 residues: CASSLAVGSDTQYF.